The 25 T cell receptor beta chains below come from one sample, sequenced in a study of T-cell reconstitution after alpha-beta-depleted transplantation in children. For TCRbeta, the library was prepared with unique molecular identifiers. Each CDR3 protein is one row after TCRdb ran MiXCR on the PCR reads. Of hundreds of thousands of distinct CDR3 sequences in the sample, roughly 15% were seen once. The sequenced sample was PBMCs, mostly from graft donor cells, obtained 360 days after TCRalphabeta/CD19-depleted stem cell transplant. These receptors came from a boy under two years old who had a stem cell transplant for Wiskott-Aldrich syndrome, so the T cells may come from the graft donor.

This clonotype was observed a handful of times. V usage is TRBV6-5 and J usage is TRBJ2-3; 9 nucleotides match TRBD2. Trimming at V came to 2 bases and at J to 4 bases, leaving 10 bases not matched to a gene. The CDR3 extends over 17 amino acids. Looked up from germline, CDR1 is MNHEY and CDR2 is SVGAGI. This CDR3 is CASSYPSGGRAADTQYF. DNA for the CDR3: TGTGCCAGCAGTTACCCCTCCGGCGGGAGGGCCGCAGATACGCAGTATTTT.

This clonotype was found a few times. V and J are TRBV29-1 and TRBJ2-1; D is unclear. Germline CDR1 SQVTM, CDR2 ANQGSEA. The CDR3 contains 13 residues. The CDR3 loop is CSATLYLYNEQFF. The CDR3 DNA reads TGCAGTGCCACTCTCTACCTATACAATGAGCAGTTCTTC.

The genes are TRBV7-9 and TRBJ1-2, with D hard to call. CDR1 is SEHNR and CDR2 is FQNEAQ in the germline V gene (reference sequence). The V end was cut by 1 base, the J end by 6 bases, with 6 bases between. The CDR3 length is 12 residues. The CDR3 region is CASSLGRDGYTF. The CDR3 DNA is TGTGCCAGCAGCTTAGGACGAGATGGCTACACCTTC.

In its sample, this clonotype was seen a few times. The rearrangement links TRBV24-1 to TRBJ2-2; 8 nucleotides agree with TRBD2. The CDR3 totals 18 residues. V lost 3 bases to trimming and J lost 7 bases; unmatched junction nucleotides: 15. CDR1 is KGHDR and CDR2 is SFDVKD in the germline V gene. Here the CDR3 DNA reads TGTGCCACCAGTGATCCGTTAGGAGCGGGAGAGGAAATCGGGGAGCTGTTTTTT. Translating gives CATSDPLGAGEEIGELFF.

This chain connects TRBV5-5 to TRBJ2-2; D is possibly TRBD1 (5 bases). V dropped 1 base and J dropped 4 bases, with 8 bases sitting between them. The CDR3 length is 14 residues. Germline V gene lookup returns CDR1 SGHKS and CDR2 YYEKEE (reference sequence). The CDR3 spells CASSLRGGTGELFF. CDR3 bases: TGTGCCAGCAGCTTGAGGGGCGGCACCGGGGAGCTGTTTTTT.

This clonotype was seen a few times. The chain has TRBV29-1 and TRBJ2-2; maybe TRBD1 (6 bases). Germline CDR1 reads SQVTM; CDR2 reads ANQGSEA. There are 13 residues in the CDR3. V was pared by 6 bases and J by 3 bases, with 11 bases between. CDR3 sequence reads: CSVPDSYTGELFF. The CDR3 nucleotides read TGCAGCGTCCCGGACAGCTACACCGGGGAGCTGTTTTTT.

This rearrangement joins TRBV5-4 to TRBJ2-3; the match to TRBD2 covers 9 bases. After removal of 5 bases from V and 1 base from J, the junction contained 8 bases not matched to a gene. CDR3 size: 16 residues. Germline V lookup: CDR1 SGHNT, CDR2 YYREEE (reference sequence). The DNA for the CDR3 is TGTGCCAGCAGGTCTTTAGCGGGAGCTGGCACAGATACGCAGTATTTT. This gives the protein CASRSLAGAGTDTQYF.

The rearrangement links TRBV14 to TRBJ2-7; 9 bases line up with TRBD1. V lost 1 base and J lost 4; bases outside the gene matches: 11. In germline, CDR1 is SGHDN, CDR2 FVKESK. The CDR3 is 17 residues long. The chain's CDR3 is CASSQVRRQGDPYEQYF. CDR3 nucleotide sequence: TGTGCCAGCAGCCAAGTCCGTCGACAGGGGGACCCTTACGAGCAGTACTTC.

There are many counts of this clonotype. The chain joins TRBV20-1 to TRBJ2-4, with TRBD2 matching over 7 bases. J lost 7 bases, V lost 0 bases, and 6 bases had no gene match. In germline, CDR1 is DFQATT, CDR2 SNEGSKA (reference sequence). The CDR3 consists of 14 residues. For the CDR3, the DNA is TGCAGTGCTAGAGAGGGGGGGGGTTTTAACATTCAGTACTTC. Translating gives CSAREGGGFNIQYF.

The chain is built from TRBV29-1 and TRBJ1-5; D not certain. Germline V gene sequence: CDR1 SQVTM, CDR2 ANQGSEA. Trimming removed 4 bases from V and 9 bases from J, with 13 bases in between. This CDR3 spans 12 amino acids. DNA of the CDR3: TGCAGCGTTGGGCAGGTTCACGGGCCCCAGCATTTT. Amino acid sequence: CSVGQVHGPQHF.

The rearrangement joins TRBV18 to TRBJ1-6; D remains unclear. CDR1 is KGHSH and CDR2 is LQKENI in the germline V gene. Trimming removed 6 bases from V and 6 bases from J, with 12 bases in between. The CDR3 covers 14 residues. CDR3 in amino acids: CASSRAVFNSPLHF. The CDR3 nucleotides are TGTGCCAGCTCCCGGGCGGTCTTTAATTCACCCCTCCACTTT.

This clonotype has a handful of counts. The genes are TRBV2 and TRBJ2-2, with D perhaps matching TRBD1 or TRBD2 (5 bases each). Germline lookup yields CDR1 SNHLY and CDR2 FYNNEI. Trimming stripped 5 bases from V and 4 bases from J, with 8 bases between. The CDR3 loop spans 13 amino acids. The CDR3 DNA reads TGTGCCAGCAGTTGGGACCTCACCGGGGAGCTGTTTTTT. The encoded protein is CASSWDLTGELFF.

V usage is TRBV3-1 and J usage is TRBJ2-1; the match to TRBD2 covers 8 bases. Germline loops: CDR1 LGHDT, CDR2 YNNKEL (reference sequence). This CDR3 has 17 residues. J gave up 7 bases and V 2 bases, and 13 bases lay outside the gene matches. Written as DNA, the CDR3 is TGTGCCAGCAGCCAAAGGAGGGCCAGCGGGAGTCGGAATGAGCAGTTCTTC. Its protein is CASSQRRASGSRNEQFF.

This clonotype was picked up many times. This chain joins TRBV29-1 and TRBJ2-7; TRBD1 agrees at 10 bases. The CDR3 consists of 15 residues. The trim removed 6 bases at V and 1 base at J, leaving 9 bases unmatched. CDR1 is SQVTM, CDR2 ANQGSEA, per germline. In nucleotides, the CDR3 is TGCAGCGTCCCGGGACAGGGGCCCAATTCCTACGAGCAGTACTTC. This codes for CSVPGQGPNSYEQYF.

This sequence joins TRBV12-3 or TRBV12-4 and TRBJ2-7, with 7 bases fitting TRBD2. Trimming at V came to 5 bases and at J to 4 bases, leaving 8 bases not matched to a gene. This CDR3 has 14 residues. As DNA, the CDR3 is TGTGCCAGCAGTATCGGACTAGATCGGTACGAGCAGTACTTC. This codes for CASSIGLDRYEQYF.

The chain combines TRBV7-9 with TRBJ1-6; D gene unclear. Trimming took off 1 base at V and 7 bases at J, with 14 bases between the two ends. This CDR3 has 16 amino acids. The germline gives CDR1 SEHNR, CDR2 FQNEAQ (reference sequence). CDR3 nucleotide sequence: TGTGCCAGCAGCTTAGGTGCCGAGGCCCTCAATTCACCCCTCCACTTT. Protein sequence: CASSLGAEALNSPLHF.

This clonotype was seen a few times. The chain combines TRBV29-1 with TRBJ2-3; the match to TRBD2 covers 10 bases. Germline V gene lookup returns CDR1 SQVTM and CDR2 ANQGSEA. V was clipped by 4 bases and J by 5 bases; unmatched bases: 6. CDR3 length: 14 residues. The CDR3 here is CSVVPSGRGDTQYF. The CDR3, as DNA: TGCAGCGTTGTGCCCAGCGGGAGGGGAGATACGCAGTATTTT.

Worth noting for this clonotype: Since a much larger clone is just one base distant, this may be a read error. The rearrangement joins TRBV2 to TRBJ2-6, with D perhaps matching TRBD1 (5 bases). Germline loops: CDR1 SNHLY, CDR2 FYNNEI. V lost 6 bases to trimming and J lost 3 bases, with 12 bases between them. This CDR3 has 15 residues. CDR3 region: CASSEEGVGANVLTF. CDR3 in DNA: TGTGCCAGCAGCGAGGAAGGGGTTGGGGCCAACGTCCTGACTTTC.

V usage is TRBV18 and J usage is TRBJ1-5, with D maybe TRBD1 (6 bases). V was cut by 6 bases and J by 6 bases, with 24 bases left in between. In germline, CDR1 is KGHSH, CDR2 LQKENI. This CDR3 has 17 amino acids. The CDR3 nucleotides are TGTGCCAGCTCCGCCCTGGACAGTCCCCTTTTGGGTCAGCCCCAGCATTTT. Translating gives CASSALDSPLLGQPQHF.

This clonotype was counted only a few times. The chain has TRBV5-1 and TRBJ2-7; D remains unclear. CDR3 length: 13 amino acids. Per the germline V gene, CDR1 is SGHRS and CDR2 is YFSETQ. The V end was cut by 0 bases, the J end by 2 bases, with 6 bases between. CDR3 nucleotide sequence: TGCGCCAGCAGCTTGGGCGTTGCCTACGAGCAGTACTTC. Amino acids: CASSLGVAYEQYF. The variable domain in full, completed from reference TRBV5-1 and TRBJ2-7, reads KAGVTQTPRYLIKTRGQQVTLSCSPISGHRSVSWYQQTPGQGLQFLFEYFSETQRNKGNFPGRFSGRQFSNSRSEMNVSTLELGDSALYLCASSLGVAYEQYFGPGTRLTVT.

Turning to this clonotype: The junction departs from the called germline gene at one end, perhaps through a read error. The chain couples TRBV6-1 to TRBJ2-7; TRBD2 matches 8 bases. The length of the CDR3 is 17 residues. CDR1 and CDR2 (germline): MNHNS, SASEGT. The CDR3 loop reads CAISEATPGTRSYEQYF. The DNA of the CDR3 is TGTGCCATCAGTGAAGCCACCCCCGGGACTAGATCCTACGAGCAGTACTTC.

A few counts support this clonotype. The chain recombines TRBV24-1 with TRBJ2-1; 8 positions agree with TRBD2. In germline, CDR1 is KGHDR, CDR2 SFDVKD. The J segment lost 5 bases and the V segment lost 4 bases, leaving 9 bases of the junction unmatched. This CDR3 has 16 residues. DNA of the CDR3: TGTGCCACCAGTGAGGGGGGAGCGGGGGATAACAATGAGCAGTTCTTC. Translation: CATSEGGAGDNNEQFF.

J is TRBJ2-1 and V is TRBV15; 7 bases match TRBD1. The CDR3 has 15 amino acids. Germline values: CDR1 LNHNV, CDR2 YYDKDF (reference sequence). Unmatched junction bases numbered 3, after V lost 3 bases and J lost 1 base. The CDR3 region is CATSSWGQSYNEQFF. The CDR3 nucleotides read TGTGCCACCAGCAGTTGGGGACAGTCCTACAATGAGCAGTTCTTC.

V and J are TRBV5-1 and TRBJ2-7; a possible D gene is TRBD1 (7 bases). Germline CDR1 reads SGHRS; CDR2 reads YFSETQ. The CDR3 contains 15 residues. Trimming pared 3 bases from V and 5 bases from J, leaving 18 bases between. The CDR3: CASSSRTGPGDEQYF. The CDR3, as DNA: TGCGCCAGCAGCTCACGGACAGGCCCGGGGGACGAGCAGTACTTC.

In its sample, this clonotype was seen a few times. CDR3: CASSVLAGTGELFF. In DNA, the CDR3 is TGTGCCAGCAGCGTCCTAGCGGGCACCGGGGAGCTGTTTTTT. The chain employs TRBV9 and TRBJ2-2; 8 nucleotides match TRBD2. The CDR3 runs 14 residues. Trimming took 2 bases from V and 4 from J; bases not matched to a gene: 1. Per the germline V gene, CDR1 is SGDLS and CDR2 is YYNGEE.